This entry lists 12 T cell receptor beta chains sequenced from one sample in a study of blood T cell repertoires in COVID-19. The data were produced by immunoSEQ multiplex PCR, yet TCRdb's version contains in-frame clones alone and is incomplete. This table has over 150,000 clones, around four fifths appearing once. Sequenced sample: peripheral blood. The receptors were sampled from a human donor with acute or convalescent COVID-19. The donor label of this sample is uncertain.

The V call is TRBV5-1, the J call TRBJ2-5; the match to TRBD2 covers 8 bases. Germline CDR1 SGHRS, CDR2 YFSETQ. Germline trimming cut 4 bases from V and 7 bases from J; bases unmatched to any gene: 9. CDR3 length: 14 residues. CDR3 sequence: CASSPLAESGTQYF. The CDR3 nucleotides are TGCGCCAGCAGCCCACTAGCGGAGTCAGGGACCCAGTACTTC.

The chain recombines TRBV9 with TRBJ2-7; possibly TRBD2 for D (5 bases). The CDR3 extends over 13 amino acids. V was clipped by 4 bases and J by 5 bases, with 13 bases between them. Germline assignment: CDR1 SGDLS and CDR2 YYNGEE. CDR3 nucleotide sequence: TGTGCCAGCAGCTCCGGGGAAGGACACGAGCAGTACTTC. Translation: CASSSGEGHEQYF. The full variable domain, rest sourced from reference TRBV9 and TRBJ2-7, is DSGVTQTPKHLITATGQRVTLRCSPRSGDLSVYWYQQSLDQGLQFLIQYYNGEERAKGNILERFSAQQFPDLHSELNLSSLELGDSALYFCASSSGEGHEQYFGPGTRLTVT.

The chain employs TRBV11-2 and TRBJ1-1; D remains ambiguous. Germline lookup yields CDR1 SGHAT and CDR2 FQNNGV. CDR3 length: 13 amino acids. Trimming took off 1 base at V and 1 base at J, with 4 bases between the two ends. CDR3 loop: CASSLAWNTEAFF. In DNA form, the CDR3 reads TGTGCCAGCAGCTTAGCTTGGAACACTGAAGCTTTCTTT.

The J gene is TRBJ2-6, the V gene TRBV9; 7 bases fit TRBD2. The junction had 4 bases not matched to a gene; V was cut back by 0 bases and J by 1 base. This CDR3 comprises 17 residues. CDR1 is SGDLS, CDR2 YYNGEE, per germline. The DNA of the CDR3 is TGTGCCAGCAGCGTAGGGGCGGGAGTTTCTGGGGCCAACGTCCTGACTTTC. Amino acid sequence: CASSVGAGVSGANVLTF.

The chain is built from TRBV29-1 and TRBJ1-2; a weak D match, TRBD1 (5 bases). The V gene's germline CDR1 is SQVTM and CDR2 ANQGSEA. This CDR3 spans 12 amino acids. The V end lost 6 bases, the J end lost 6 bases, and 14 bases lay between the germline ends. CDR3 sequence (DNA): TGCAGCGTCATGGGAGGGGCGGATGGCTACACCTTC. It encodes CSVMGGADGYTF. Combining the CDR3 with reference TRBV29-1 and TRBJ1-2 gives the whole variable domain SAVISQKPSRDICQRGTSLTIQCQVDSQVTMMFWYRQQPGQSLTLIATANQGSEATYESGFVIDKFPISRPNLTFSTLTVSNMSPEDSSIYLCSVMGGADGYTFGSGTRLTVV.

V and J are TRBV10-3 and TRBJ2-5; the match to TRBD1 covers 10 bases. The CDR3 consists of 15 residues. V lost 5 bases, J lost 4 bases, and 7 bases stayed unmatched. Germline V gene sequence: CDR1 ENHRY, CDR2 SYGVKD. The CDR3 coding sequence is TGTGCCATCAGTTCGAGACAGGGGGCTGGAGAGACCCAGTACTTC. Its translation is CAISSRQGAGETQYF.

A remark on this clone: The junction differs from germline at one of its ends, possibly a read error. The rearrangement links TRBV6-5 to TRBJ2-7, with 13 nucleotides matching TRBD2. Germline CDR1 reads MNHEY; CDR2 reads SVGAGI. This CDR3 comprises 13 residues. The CDR3 nucleotides are TGTGCCAGCAGTCCTCCGGGACTAGCGGGGCCCGTCTTC. Translation: CASSPPGLAGPVF.

This clone was counted many times. The CDR3 bases are TGCAGCGCCTTCCCCTACGAGCAGTACTTC. Translated, it gives CSAFPYEQYF. The rearrangement joins TRBV29-1 to TRBJ2-7; D is unclear. V lost 7 bases, J lost 2 bases, and 6 bases lay in between. This CDR3 spans 10 amino acids. Germline-derived CDR1 and CDR2 are SQVTM and ANQGSEA.

J is TRBJ1-2 and V is TRBV28, with TRBD1 matching 10 bases. The V segment lost 6 bases and the J segment 4 bases; nucleotides outside the gene matches: 8. The germline V gene encodes CDR1 MDHEN and CDR2 SYDVKM. The CDR3 loop spans 15 amino acids. CDR3 DNA: TGTGCCAGCAGGCGGGACAGGGGTCGCACCTATGGCTACACCTTC. Translating gives CASRRDRGRTYGYTF.

The chain recombines TRBV27 with TRBJ1-5; 7 bases agree with TRBD1. Per germline, CDR1 MNHEY and CDR2 SMNVEV (reference sequence). V was clipped by 3 bases and J by 6 bases; unmatched bases: 14. This CDR3 is 17 amino acids long. The CDR3 DNA is TGTGCCAGCAGTTTGACAGGGAATAATTGGGTAGGTCAGCCCCAGCATTTT. It translates to CASSLTGNNWVGQPQHF.

In its sample, this clone was seen once. The chain links TRBV7-9 to TRBJ2-2, with 7 bases matching TRBD2. From germline, CDR1 is SEHNR and CDR2 FQNEAQ (reference sequence). CDR3 length: 15 amino acids. After removal of 5 bases from V and 6 bases from J, the junction contained 9 bases not matched to a gene. The CDR3 DNA follows: TGTGCCAGCAGCCGCACTAGCGTCGGCGCCGGGGAGCTGTTTTTT. This gives the protein CASSRTSVGAGELFF. The full variable domain, with the rest looked up from reference TRBV7-9 and TRBJ2-2, is DTGVSQNPRHKITKRGQNVTFRCDPISEHNRLYWYRQTLGQGPEFLTYFQNEAQLEKSRLLSDRFSAERPKGSFSTLEIQRTEQGDSAMYLCASSRTSVGAGELFFGEGSRLTVL.

This chain connects TRBV5-1 to TRBJ1-4; D gene unclear. Trimming removed 2 bases from V and 8 bases from J, with 13 bases in between. The germline V gene encodes CDR1 SGHRS and CDR2 YFSETQ. This CDR3 contains 14 residues. CDR3 in amino acids: CASSFGGLNEKLFF. DNA of the CDR3: TGCGCCAGCAGCTTTGGCGGACTTAACGAAAAACTGTTTTTT.